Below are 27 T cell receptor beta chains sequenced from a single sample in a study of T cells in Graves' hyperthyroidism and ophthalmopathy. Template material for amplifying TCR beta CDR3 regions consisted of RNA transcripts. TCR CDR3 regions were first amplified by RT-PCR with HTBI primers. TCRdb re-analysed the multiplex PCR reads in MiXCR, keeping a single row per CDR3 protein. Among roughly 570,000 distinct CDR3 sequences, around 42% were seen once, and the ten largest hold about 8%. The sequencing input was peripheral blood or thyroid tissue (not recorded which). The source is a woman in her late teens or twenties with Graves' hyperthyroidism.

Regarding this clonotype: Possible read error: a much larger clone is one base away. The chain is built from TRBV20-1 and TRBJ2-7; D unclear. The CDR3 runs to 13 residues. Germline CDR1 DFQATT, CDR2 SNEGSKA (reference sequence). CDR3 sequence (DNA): TGCAGTGCTAGCAAGTCTCTTGCTACGACGCAGAACTTC. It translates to CSASKSLATTQNF.

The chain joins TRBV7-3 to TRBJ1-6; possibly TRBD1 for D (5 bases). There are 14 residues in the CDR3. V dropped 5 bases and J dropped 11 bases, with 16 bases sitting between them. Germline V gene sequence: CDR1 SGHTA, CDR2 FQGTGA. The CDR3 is CASSPITGGTPLHF. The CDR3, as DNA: TGTGCCAGCAGCCCCATCACTGGGGGGACACCCCTCCACTTT.

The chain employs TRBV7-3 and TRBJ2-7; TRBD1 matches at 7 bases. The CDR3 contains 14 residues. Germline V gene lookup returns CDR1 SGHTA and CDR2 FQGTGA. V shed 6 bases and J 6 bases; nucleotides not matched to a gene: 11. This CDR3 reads CASSPGQNRLEQYF. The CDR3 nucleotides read TGTGCCAGCAGTCCGGGACAGAACCGCCTCGAGCAGTACTTC.

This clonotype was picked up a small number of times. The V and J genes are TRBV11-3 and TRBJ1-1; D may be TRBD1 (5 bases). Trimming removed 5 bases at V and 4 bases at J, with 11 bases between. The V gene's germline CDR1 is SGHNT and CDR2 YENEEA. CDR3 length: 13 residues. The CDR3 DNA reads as TGTGCCAGCAGCCGCGGGGGATTCACTGAAGCTTTCTTT. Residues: CASSRGGFTEAFF. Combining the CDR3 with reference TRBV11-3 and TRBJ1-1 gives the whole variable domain EAGVVQSPRYKIIEKKQPVAFWCNPISGHNTLYWYLQNLGQGPELLIRYENEEAVDDSQLPKDRFSAERLKGVDSTLKIQPAELGDSAVYLCASSRGGFTEAFFGQGTRLTVV.

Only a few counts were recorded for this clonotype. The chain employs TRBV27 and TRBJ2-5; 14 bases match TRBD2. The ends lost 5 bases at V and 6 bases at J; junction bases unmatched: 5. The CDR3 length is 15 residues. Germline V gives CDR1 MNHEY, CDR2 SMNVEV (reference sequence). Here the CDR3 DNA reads TGTGCCAGCAGTGCGGGGACTAGCGGGAGACAGACCCAGTACTTC. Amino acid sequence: CASSAGTSGRQTQYF.

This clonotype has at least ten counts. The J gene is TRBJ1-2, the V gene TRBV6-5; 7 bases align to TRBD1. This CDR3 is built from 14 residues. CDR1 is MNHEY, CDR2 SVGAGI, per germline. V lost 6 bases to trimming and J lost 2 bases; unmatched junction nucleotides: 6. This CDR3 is CASRTGQANYGYTF. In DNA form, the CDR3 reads TGTGCCAGCAGGACTGGACAGGCGAACTATGGCTACACCTTC.

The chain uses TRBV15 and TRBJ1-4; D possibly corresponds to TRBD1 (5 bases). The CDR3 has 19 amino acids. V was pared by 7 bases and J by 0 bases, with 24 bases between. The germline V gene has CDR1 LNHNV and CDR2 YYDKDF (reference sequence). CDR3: CATTVHRDGRTATNEKLFF. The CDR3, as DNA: TGTGCCACCACCGTACACCGGGACGGGAGGACGGCAACTAATGAAAAACTGTTTTTT.

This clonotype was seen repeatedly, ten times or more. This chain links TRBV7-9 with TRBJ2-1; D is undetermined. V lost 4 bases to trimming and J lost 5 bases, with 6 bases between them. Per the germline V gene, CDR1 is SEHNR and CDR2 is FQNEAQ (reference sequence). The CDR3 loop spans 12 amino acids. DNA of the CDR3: TGTGCCAGCAGCTCGCGCAACAATGAGCAGTTCTTC. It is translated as CASSSRNNEQFF.

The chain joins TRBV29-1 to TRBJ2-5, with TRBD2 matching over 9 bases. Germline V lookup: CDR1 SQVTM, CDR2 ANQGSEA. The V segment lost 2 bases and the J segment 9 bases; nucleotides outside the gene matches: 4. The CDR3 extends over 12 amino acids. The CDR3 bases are TGCAGCGTTGAACTAGCGGGACGAGCCCAGTACTTC. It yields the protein CSVELAGRAQYF.

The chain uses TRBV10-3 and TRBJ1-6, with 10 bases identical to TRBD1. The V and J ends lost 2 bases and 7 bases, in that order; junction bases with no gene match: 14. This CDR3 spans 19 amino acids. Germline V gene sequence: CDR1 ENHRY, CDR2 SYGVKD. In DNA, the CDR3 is TGTGCCATCAGTGAGCCGGGACAGGGGATCACCGGGGGAAATTCACCCCTCCACTTT. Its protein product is CAISEPGQGITGGNSPLHF.

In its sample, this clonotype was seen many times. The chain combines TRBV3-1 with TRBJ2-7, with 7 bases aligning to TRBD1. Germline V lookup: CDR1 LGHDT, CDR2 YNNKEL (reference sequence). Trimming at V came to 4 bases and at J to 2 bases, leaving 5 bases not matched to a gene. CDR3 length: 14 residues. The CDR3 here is CASSLYGTAYEQYF. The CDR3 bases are TGTGCCAGCAGCCTTTACGGGACAGCCTACGAGCAGTACTTC.

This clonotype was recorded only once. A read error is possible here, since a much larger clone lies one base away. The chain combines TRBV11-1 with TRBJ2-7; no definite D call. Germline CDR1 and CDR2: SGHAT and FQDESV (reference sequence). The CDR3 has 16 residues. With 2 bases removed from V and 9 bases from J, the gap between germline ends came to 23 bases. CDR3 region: CASSLSPILSVLGQYF. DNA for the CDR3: TGTGCCAGCAGCTTAAGTCCCATCCTTTCGGTCCTCGGGCAGTACTTC.

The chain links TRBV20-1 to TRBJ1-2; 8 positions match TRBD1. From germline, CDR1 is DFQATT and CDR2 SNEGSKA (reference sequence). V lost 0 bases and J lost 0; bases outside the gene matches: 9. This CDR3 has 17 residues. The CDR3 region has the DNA TGCAGTGCTAGAGAGGCGGACAGGGAGGTATCTAACTATGGCTACACCTTC. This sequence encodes CSAREADREVSNYGYTF.

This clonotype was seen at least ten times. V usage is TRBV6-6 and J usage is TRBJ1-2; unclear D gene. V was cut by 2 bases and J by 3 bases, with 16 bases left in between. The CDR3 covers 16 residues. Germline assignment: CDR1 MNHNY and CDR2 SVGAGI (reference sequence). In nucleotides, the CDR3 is TGTGCCAGCAGTTACCAGTGGGCAGGAGATTACTATGGCTACACCTTC. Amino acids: CASSYQWAGDYYGYTF.

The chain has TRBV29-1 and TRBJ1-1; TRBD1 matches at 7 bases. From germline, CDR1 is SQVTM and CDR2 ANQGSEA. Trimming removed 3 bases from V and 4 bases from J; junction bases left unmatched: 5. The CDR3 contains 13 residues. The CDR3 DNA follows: TGCAGCGTTGAGGCAGGGGGTGGCACTGAAGCTTTCTTT. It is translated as CSVEAGGGTEAFF.

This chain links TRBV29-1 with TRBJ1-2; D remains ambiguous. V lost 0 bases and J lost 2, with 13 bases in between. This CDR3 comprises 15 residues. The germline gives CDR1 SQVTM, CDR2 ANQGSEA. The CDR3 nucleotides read TGCAGCGTTGAAGATCGGGGTAGGGCCAACTATGGCTACACCTTC. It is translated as CSVEDRGRANYGYTF.

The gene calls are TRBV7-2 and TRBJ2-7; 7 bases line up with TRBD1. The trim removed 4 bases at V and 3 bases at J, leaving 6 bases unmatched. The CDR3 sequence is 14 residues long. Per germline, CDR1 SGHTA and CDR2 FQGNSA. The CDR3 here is CASSSTGAYYEQYF. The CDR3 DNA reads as TGTGCCAGCAGCTCTACAGGGGCGTACTACGAGCAGTACTTC.

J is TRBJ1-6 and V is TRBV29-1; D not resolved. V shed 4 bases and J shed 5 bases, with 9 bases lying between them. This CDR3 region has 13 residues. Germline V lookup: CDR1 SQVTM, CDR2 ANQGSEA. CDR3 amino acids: CSVVNSDNSPLHF. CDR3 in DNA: TGCAGCGTTGTGAACAGCGATAATTCACCCCTCCACTTT. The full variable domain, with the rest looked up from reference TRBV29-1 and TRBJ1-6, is SAVISQKPSRDICQRGTSLTIQCQVDSQVTMMFWYRQQPGQSLTLIATANQGSEATYESGFVIDKFPISRPNLTFSTLTVSNMSPEDSSIYLCSVVNSDNSPLHFGNGTRLTVT.

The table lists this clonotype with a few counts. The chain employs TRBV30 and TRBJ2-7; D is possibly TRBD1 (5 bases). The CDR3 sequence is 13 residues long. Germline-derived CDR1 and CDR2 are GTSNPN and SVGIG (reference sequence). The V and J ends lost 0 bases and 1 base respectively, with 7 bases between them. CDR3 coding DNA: TGTGCCTGGAGTGTCCAGGGTTCCTACGAGCAGTACTTC. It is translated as CAWSVQGSYEQYF.

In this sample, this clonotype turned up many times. In nucleotides, the CDR3 is TGTGCCAGCAGCACCTCCATGGTCCGGGCCGGGGAGCTGTTTTTT. The encoded protein is CASSTSMVRAGELFF. The V and J genes are TRBV7-2 and TRBJ2-2; D remains unclear. CDR3 length: 15 residues. Trimming took 5 bases from V and 6 from J, leaving 16 bases between them. The germline CDR1 and CDR2 sequences are SGHTA and FQGNSA. Full variable domain (rest looked up from reference TRBV7-2 and TRBJ2-2): GAGVSQSPSNKVTEKGKDVELRCDPISGHTALYWYRQSLGQGLEFLIYFQGNSAPDKSGLPSDRFSAERTGGSVSTLTIQRTQQEDSAVYLCASSTSMVRAGELFFGEGSRLTVL.

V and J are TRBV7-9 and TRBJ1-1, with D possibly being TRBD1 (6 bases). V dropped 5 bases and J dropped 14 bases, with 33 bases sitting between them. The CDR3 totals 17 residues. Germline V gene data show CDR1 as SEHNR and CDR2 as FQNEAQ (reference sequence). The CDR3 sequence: CASSPPGVGGPYNEQFF. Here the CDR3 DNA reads TGTGCCAGCAGCCCACCGGGGGTGGGGGGGCCCTACAATGAGCAGTTCTTT.

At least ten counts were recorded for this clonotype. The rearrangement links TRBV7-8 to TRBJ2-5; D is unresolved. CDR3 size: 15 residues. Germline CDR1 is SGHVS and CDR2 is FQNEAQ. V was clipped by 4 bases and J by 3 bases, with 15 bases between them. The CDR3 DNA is TGTGCCAGCAGCTCCCGGGTCGTCTTTAAAGAGACCCAGTACTTC. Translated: CASSSRVVFKETQYF.

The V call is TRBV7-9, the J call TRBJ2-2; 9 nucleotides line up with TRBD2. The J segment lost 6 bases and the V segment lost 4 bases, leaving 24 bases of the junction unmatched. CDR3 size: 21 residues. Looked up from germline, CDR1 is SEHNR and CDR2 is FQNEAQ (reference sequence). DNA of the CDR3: TGTGCCAGCAGCTCAGCTTGGTCCGCGGGAGGGCCTGGAGTTCGTCCCGGGGAGCTGTTTTTT. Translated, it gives CASSSAWSAGGPGVRPGELFF.

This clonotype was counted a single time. For the CDR3, the DNA is TGTGCCAGCAGTGTATACGGAAACTATGGCTACACCTTC. This sequence encodes CASSVYGNYGYTF. The V gene is TRBV2, the J gene TRBJ1-2; D is uncertain. The CDR3 totals 13 residues. Per germline, CDR1 SNHLY and CDR2 FYNNEI. V was pared by 4 bases and J by 2 bases, with 8 bases between.

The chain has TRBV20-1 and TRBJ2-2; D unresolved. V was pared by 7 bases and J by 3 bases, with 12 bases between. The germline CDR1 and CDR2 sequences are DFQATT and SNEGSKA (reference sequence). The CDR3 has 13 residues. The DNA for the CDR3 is TGCAGTGTCAGCTCCGCGGACACCGGGGAGCTGTTTTTT. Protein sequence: CSVSSADTGELFF.

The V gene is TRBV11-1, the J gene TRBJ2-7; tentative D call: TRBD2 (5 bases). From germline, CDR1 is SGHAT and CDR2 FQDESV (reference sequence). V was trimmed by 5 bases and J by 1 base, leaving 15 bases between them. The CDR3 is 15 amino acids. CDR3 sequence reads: CASSDSVPASYEQYF. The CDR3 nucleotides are TGTGCCAGCAGCGATAGCGTTCCTGCTTCCTACGAGCAGTACTTC.

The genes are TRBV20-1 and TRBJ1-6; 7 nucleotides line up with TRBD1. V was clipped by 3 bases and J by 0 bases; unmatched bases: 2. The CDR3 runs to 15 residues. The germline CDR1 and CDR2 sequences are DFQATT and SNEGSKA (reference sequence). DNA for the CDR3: TGCAGTGCTAGCTGGGACAGCTCCTATAATTCACCCCTCCACTTT. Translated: CSASWDSSYNSPLHF.